This entry lists 25 T cell receptor beta chains sequenced from one sample in a study of CD8 T cells in acute hepatitis C reinfection. This table comes from immunoSEQ multiplex PCR, and its TCRdb copy is limited to in-frame clones, with some not included. The sample has over 30,000 clones; 70% to 90% are singletons. Documented time point: naive CD8 control sorted from an acute-time-point sample. The sample comprised naive CD8+ T cells from PBMCs. All receptors derive from a woman aged 18 to 35 who spontaneously cleared hepatitis C infection.

The chain couples TRBV27 to TRBJ2-1; 8 nucleotides line up with TRBD2. V was clipped by 9 bases and J by 5 bases; unmatched bases: 12. Germline V gene data show CDR1 as MNHEY and CDR2 as SMNVEV (reference sequence). This CDR3 contains 15 residues. Here the CDR3 reads CASASGTSSNNEQFF. DNA for the CDR3: TGTGCCAGTGCCTCCGGGACTAGTTCTAACAATGAGCAGTTCTTC.

This chain connects TRBV6-5 to TRBJ2-6; D possibly corresponds to TRBD1 (5 bases). This CDR3 comprises 14 residues. Trimming shortened V by 6 bases and J by 1 base, and 7 bases separated the two germline ends. CDR1 and CDR2 from the germline V gene are MNHEY and SVGAGI. The CDR3 is CASSHRSGANVLTF. The CDR3 DNA reads TGTGCCAGCAGCCACAGGTCTGGGGCCAACGTCCTGACTTTC.

V and J are TRBV10-3 and TRBJ2-1; 7 positions match TRBD2. CDR1 is ENHRY and CDR2 is SYGVKD in the germline V gene. The V and J ends lost 6 bases and 4 bases, in that order; junction bases with no gene match: 6. The CDR3 is 14 amino acids. CDR3 sequence (DNA): TGTGCCATCAGGGGGGACTACTCTTACAATGAGCAGTTCTTC. This codes for CAIRGDYSYNEQFF.

This clone was counted once. This sequence joins TRBV7-8 and TRBJ2-2; TRBD1 matches 7 bases. V was pared by 5 bases and J by 4 bases, with 10 bases of the junction left unmatched. The CDR3 consists of 16 residues. The germline CDR1 and CDR2 sequences are SGHVS and FQNEAQ. CDR3 residues: CASSPVRTGATGELFF. DNA of the CDR3: TGTGCCAGCAGCCCCGTCCGGACAGGTGCCACCGGGGAGCTGTTTTTT.

This clone has only one observation. The V gene is TRBV4-2, the J gene TRBJ1-2; no firm D call. The CDR3 totals 15 residues. Trimming took 4 bases from V and 8 from J, leaving 20 bases between them. The germline gives CDR1 LGHNA, CDR2 YNFKEQ. The CDR3 sequence is CASSPGLLGGDGYTF. The CDR3 DNA reads TGTGCCAGCAGCCCGGGTCTTCTGGGTGGAGACGGCTACACCTTC.

The chain is built from TRBV4-1 and TRBJ2-7; 8 bases match TRBD2. V shed 2 bases, J shed 0 bases, and the junction held 9 bases outside the gene matches. The CDR3 length is 17 residues. The germline gives CDR1 MGHRA, CDR2 YSYEKL. The CDR3 loop is CASSQFLSGSSSYEQYF. CDR3 DNA sequence: TGCGCCAGCAGCCAATTTCTAAGCGGGAGTAGCTCCTACGAGCAGTACTTC.

The V call is TRBV14, the J call TRBJ2-2; TRBD2 matches at 9 bases. In germline, CDR1 is SGHDN, CDR2 FVKESK. There are 18 residues in the CDR3. Trimming removed 8 bases from V and 5 bases from J; junction bases left unmatched: 18. The CDR3 DNA is TGTGCCAGCCGCGGGACAGAGACACTAGCGGGCCTTACCGGGGAGCTGTTTTTT. It codes for CASRGTETLAGLTGELFF.

The CDR3, as DNA: TGTGCCAGCAGCGTAGGGTTCGGGGGCGCGTGGGATACCACAGATACGCAGTATTTT. Amino acids: CASSVGFGGAWDTTDTQYF. J is TRBJ2-3 and V is TRBV9; the D gene could be TRBD1 or TRBD2 (6 bases each). The CDR3 is made up of 19 amino acids. Germline CDR1 is SGDLS and CDR2 is YYNGEE. Trimming left V 0 bases short and J 2 bases short, with 22 bases between.

J is TRBJ2-1 and V is TRBV27, with D possibly TRBD2 on 6 matching bases. Germline CDR1 is MNHEY and CDR2 is SMNVEV (reference sequence). This CDR3 has 12 residues. Between the trimmed V and J ends, which lost 8 bases and 8 bases, there was a span of 13 bases. CDR3 sequence reads: CASGRTGDEQFF. CDR3 coding DNA: TGTGCCAGCGGGAGAACGGGGGATGAGCAGTTCTTC.

This clone was picked up one time. The chain is built from TRBV27 and TRBJ2-1; D remains unclear. Germline CDR1 is MNHEY and CDR2 is SMNVEV (reference sequence). Trimming took 6 bases from V and 10 from J, leaving 10 bases between them. The CDR3 runs to 11 residues. This CDR3 is CASSAGNEQFF. CDR3 bases: TGTGCCAGCAGCGCTGGGAACGAGCAGTTCTTC.

This sequence joins TRBV19 and TRBJ1-2; D is uncertain. The germline CDR1 and CDR2 sequences are LNHDA and SQIVND (reference sequence). The CDR3 has 13 residues. V was pared by 5 bases and J by 2 bases, with 9 bases between. CDR3 in amino acids: CASSAAYNYGYTF. The CDR3 DNA is TGTGCCAGTAGTGCCGCCTACAACTATGGCTACACCTTC.

The CDR3 is CASSTDREYEQYF. The CDR3 DNA reads as TGTGCCAGCAGCACCGACAGGGAATACGAGCAGTACTTC. This chain links TRBV7-9 with TRBJ2-7, with TRBD1 identical over 7 bases. The CDR3 is 13 residues long. Per the germline V gene, CDR1 is SEHNR and CDR2 is FQNEAQ (reference sequence). The junction had 5 bases not matched to a gene; V was cut back by 5 bases and J by 4 bases.

The chain carries TRBV7-8 and TRBJ1-2; TRBD1 agrees at 8 bases. The CDR3 runs 15 residues. The ends lost 1 base at V and 2 bases at J; junction bases unmatched: 3. Germline V lookup: CDR1 SGHVS, CDR2 FQNEAQ. In DNA form, the CDR3 reads TGTGCCAGCAGCTTAGGACAGGGGAACAACTATGGCTACACCTTC. It is translated as CASSLGQGNNYGYTF.

The rearrangement joins TRBV27 to TRBJ1-5, with unresolved D. This CDR3 comprises 13 residues. The ends were cut back, 3 bases at V and 2 bases at J, with 5 bases in the middle. From germline, CDR1 is MNHEY and CDR2 SMNVEV (reference sequence). The CDR3 protein is CASSFTRNQPQHF. Written as DNA, the CDR3 is TGTGCCAGCAGTTTTACGCGCAATCAGCCCCAGCATTTT.

The J gene is TRBJ2-7, the V gene TRBV27; TRBD1 might be the D (6 bases). Trimming stripped 4 bases from V and 3 bases from J, with 7 bases between. Germline CDR1 MNHEY, CDR2 SMNVEV (reference sequence). The CDR3 has 12 residues. The DNA for the CDR3 is TGTGCCAGCAGTTCAGGGGACTACGAGCAGTACTTC. Its translation: CASSSGDYEQYF.

V gene TRBV5-5 combines with J gene TRBJ2-3; 15 nucleotides align to TRBD2. Germline values: CDR1 SGHKS, CDR2 YYEKEE (reference sequence). The CDR3 extends over 17 amino acids. The V and J ends lost 1 base and 3 bases, in that order; junction bases with no gene match: 3. Written as DNA, the CDR3 is TGTGCCAGCAGCTTGCTAGGGACTAGCGGGAGGACAGATACGCAGTATTTT. This gives the protein CASSLLGTSGRTDTQYF.

The CDR3 nucleotides are TGTGCCGGAAGCAAGGGTGATAGCAATCAGCCCCAGCATTTT. Protein product: CAGSKGDSNQPQHF. The rearrangement joins TRBV6-1 to TRBJ1-5; unclear D gene. The CDR3 consists of 14 residues. Germline CDR1 reads MNHNS; CDR2 reads SASEGT. The V end lost 11 bases, the J end lost 0 bases, and 14 bases lay between the germline ends.

The chain recombines TRBV10-2 with TRBJ2-7, with TRBD2 matching 7 bases. This CDR3 contains 14 residues. CDR1 and CDR2 from the germline V gene are WSHSY and SAAADI. With 8 bases clipped from V and 3 bases from J, the junction kept 10 bases outside the gene matches. The CDR3 spells CASSNLGGSYEQYF. The DNA of the CDR3 is TGCGCCAGCTCAAACCTGGGGGGGAGCTACGAGCAGTACTTC.

The chain recombines TRBV14 with TRBJ1-1; D is perhaps TRBD1 (5 bases). V was cut by 4 bases and J by 4 bases, with 19 bases left in between. The CDR3 contains 16 residues. Germline loops: CDR1 SGHDN, CDR2 FVKESK. The CDR3 region is CASSPGRGVGGTEAFF. CDR3 bases: TGTGCCAGCAGCCCTGGGCGAGGGGTTGGTGGCACTGAAGCTTTCTTT.

This clone has only one observation. The genes are TRBV4-1 and TRBJ1-5, with D possibly matching TRBD1 (6 bases). The CDR3 contains 16 residues. The germline V gene has CDR1 MGHRA and CDR2 YSYEKL. The V end lost 0 bases, the J end lost 2 bases, and 11 bases lay between the germline ends. The CDR3 coding sequence is TGCGCCAGCAGCCAAGAGGGGGGCTGGGGCAATCAGCCCCAGCATTTT. Its translation: CASSQEGGWGNQPQHF.

This clone was seen a single time. CDR3 DNA: TGTGCCAGCAGCTTCAAGAACACCGGGGAGCTGTTTTTT. Its translation: CASSFKNTGELFF. The chain carries TRBV7-7 and TRBJ2-2, with D unclear. The CDR3 has 13 amino acids. The germline gives CDR1 SSHAT, CDR2 FNYEAQ (reference sequence). Trimming took off 3 bases at V and 1 base at J, with 3 bases between the two ends.

The chain couples TRBV9 to TRBJ1-1, with a weak D call TRBD1 (6 bases). CDR1 and CDR2 from the germline V gene are SGDLS and YYNGEE. Trimming left V 7 bases short and J 4 bases short, with 14 bases between. This CDR3 is built from 13 residues. CDR3 residues: CASGLGGGTEAFF. DNA for the CDR3: TGTGCCAGCGGGTTAGGAGGGGGCACTGAAGCTTTCTTT.

This clone was seen just once. This sequence joins TRBV7-2 and TRBJ2-1; TRBD2 matches at 7 bases. Germline CDR1 and CDR2: SGHTA and FQGNSA. This CDR3 region has 16 residues. Trimming removed 0 bases from V and 7 bases from J; junction bases left unmatched: 9. Here the CDR3 reads CASSLAAGEVSNEQFF. The DNA of the CDR3 is TGTGCCAGCAGCTTAGCGGCGGGAGAGGTTTCGAATGAGCAGTTCTTC.

The chain uses TRBV5-1 and TRBJ2-5; D is uncertain. This CDR3 contains 13 residues. Trimming pared 5 bases from V and 2 bases from J, leaving 10 bases between. Germline V gene lookup returns CDR1 SGHRS and CDR2 YFSETQ. The CDR3: CASRLSTQETQYF. CDR3 coding DNA: TGCGCCAGCAGACTCAGCACTCAAGAGACCCAGTACTTC.

This clone has a handful of counts. V gene TRBV5-1 combines with J gene TRBJ2-7; perhaps TRBD1 as D (6 bases). Germline V gene sequence: CDR1 SGHRS, CDR2 YFSETQ. The CDR3 is 14 residues long. V was trimmed by 2 bases and J by 5 bases, leaving 14 bases between them. CDR3 in DNA: TGCGCCAGCAGCTTTCTGCAGGGGTCCGACGAGCAGTACTTC. This gives the protein CASSFLQGSDEQYF.